The 9 T cell receptor beta chains below all came from one sample that was sequenced in a study of cytomegalovirus exposure and HLA in healthy donors. Clones were sequenced by immunoSEQ multiplex PCR, and TCRdb holds only the in-frame ones, with some missing. The table includes 100,000 to 150,000 clones, 85% to 90% detected once. The sample consisted of PBMCs. Receptors were obtained from a woman aged 18-29 years in good health and CMV-seronegative.

The V call is TRBV5-6, the J call TRBJ1-5; 8 nucleotides match TRBD1. This CDR3 has 17 amino acids. From germline, CDR1 is SGHDT and CDR2 YYEEEE. V lost 2 bases and J lost 5; bases outside the gene matches: 12. CDR3 DNA: TGTGCCAGCAGCTTCAGGAGCATAAGGGACAGGCATCAGCCCCAGCATTTT. It is translated as CASSFRSIRDRHQPQHF.

The chain employs TRBV7-9 and TRBJ1-5; the D is unclear. From germline, CDR1 is SEHNR and CDR2 FQNEAQ (reference sequence). This CDR3 comprises 18 residues. Between the trimmed V and J ends, which lost 2 bases and 0 bases, there was a span of 17 bases. CDR3 residues: CASSLKRRQTHSNQPQHF. DNA for the CDR3: TGTGCCAGCAGCTTAAAACGTCGGCAGACTCATAGCAATCAGCCCCAGCATTTT.

The V gene is TRBV30, the J gene TRBJ1-4, with a possible D match to TRBD1 (5 bases). Trimming removed 2 bases at V and 0 bases at J, with 10 bases between. This CDR3 contains 15 residues. CDR1 and CDR2 (germline): GTSNPN, SVGIG (reference sequence). CDR3 sequence: CAWSSDSPTNEKLFF. CDR3 in DNA: TGTGCCTGGAGTTCTGACAGTCCAACTAATGAAAAACTGTTTTTT.

The CDR3: CASSQEGRTGGGYTF. In nucleotides, the CDR3 is TGTGCCAGCAGCCAAGAAGGCCGGACAGGGGGCGGCTACACCTTC. The V call is TRBV14, the J call TRBJ1-2; TRBD1 aligns across 11 bases. This CDR3 is 15 amino acids long. The germline CDR1 and CDR2 sequences are SGHDN and FVKESK. J gave up 8 bases and V 0 bases, and 5 bases lay outside the gene matches.

This rearrangement joins TRBV2 to TRBJ2-6, with TRBD2 matching 7 bases. This CDR3 region has 16 residues. Per germline, CDR1 SNHLY and CDR2 FYNNEI. V trimming: 8 bases; J trimming: 0 bases; junction bases outside the gene matches: 7. CDR3 DNA: TGTGCCAGCGGGGGGGACGGGAACTCTGGGGCCAACGTCCTGACTTTC. It is translated as CASGGDGNSGANVLTF.

This clone was observed once. This chain joins TRBV19 and TRBJ1-4; a possible D gene is TRBD1 (6 bases). This CDR3 is 14 amino acids long. Germline loops: CDR1 LNHDA, CDR2 SQIVND (reference sequence). The V gene lost 5 bases and the J gene lost 4 bases, with 11 bases spanning the gap. The CDR3 protein is CASSEGGGNEKLFF. The CDR3 DNA reads as TGTGCCAGTAGTGAGGGAGGGGGTAATGAAAAACTGTTTTTT.

V and J are TRBV28 and TRBJ1-5; TRBD1 agrees at 8 bases. CDR1 is MDHEN and CDR2 is SYDVKM in the germline V gene. The CDR3 runs 12 residues. V lost 5 bases, J lost 7 bases, and 1 base stayed unmatched. Here the CDR3 reads CASSRQGQPQHF. For the CDR3, the DNA is TGTGCCAGCAGTCGACAGGGGCAGCCCCAGCATTTT.

This chain connects TRBV28 to TRBJ1-5; tentatively, D is TRBD1 (6 bases). V dropped 9 bases and J dropped 0 bases, with 12 bases sitting between them. The CDR3 totals 14 residues. The germline V gene encodes CDR1 MDHEN and CDR2 SYDVKM. The CDR3 DNA follows: TGTGCCAGTAGGGGGTACGGTAGCAATCAGCCCCAGCATTTT. As protein: CASRGYGSNQPQHF.

This clone was seen a handful of times. J is TRBJ1-6 and V is TRBV4-1, with D possibly TRBD1 on 6 matching bases. Germline CDR1 MGHRA, CDR2 YSYEKL. V was clipped by 0 bases and J by 9 bases, with 6 bases between them. The CDR3 totals 13 residues. In DNA, the CDR3 is TGCGCCAGCAGCCAAGAAGGGGGTTCACCCCTCCACTTT. This sequence encodes CASSQEGGSPLHF.